These 25 T cell receptor beta chains originate from one sample sequenced in a study of control samples from healthy donors and cancer patients. The data were produced by immunoSEQ multiplex PCR, yet TCRdb's version contains in-frame clones alone and is incomplete. The sample records about 69,000 clones, about nine tenths being singletons. The specimen was PBMCs. All receptors derive from a man aged 60 to 69 with lung cancer.

The chain employs TRBV19 and TRBJ2-3; tentative D call: TRBD2 (5 bases). Deletions cut 1 base from V and 2 bases from J, with 13 bases between. In germline, CDR1 is LNHDA, CDR2 SQIVND (reference sequence). CDR3 length equals 16 residues. CDR3 in DNA: TGTGCCAGTAGTATAGGAGCGGAGATAATCACAGATACGCAGTATTTT. Residues: CASSIGAEIITDTQYF.

The chain couples TRBV7-9 to TRBJ1-2; D possibly corresponds to TRBD1 (6 bases). Germline assignment: CDR1 SEHNR and CDR2 FQNEAQ (reference sequence). CDR3 size: 14 residues. V was cut by 1 base and J by 6 bases, with 12 bases left in between. The CDR3 coding sequence is TGTGCCAGCAGCTTAGGGGCAGGGGAGGATGGCTACACCTTC. Residues: CASSLGAGEDGYTF. Based on the CDR3 plus reference TRBV7-9 and TRBJ1-2, the full variable domain is DTGVSQNPRHKITKRGQNVTFRCDPISEHNRLYWYRQTLGQGPEFLTYFQNEAQLEKSRLLSDRFSAERPKGSFSTLEIQRTEQGDSAMYLCASSLGAGEDGYTFGSGTRLTVV.

The chain combines TRBV15 with TRBJ2-3, with 10 positions matching TRBD2. This CDR3 contains 18 residues. Germline loops: CDR1 LNHNV, CDR2 YYDKDF (reference sequence). V was clipped by 8 bases and J by 0 bases; unmatched bases: 14. CDR3 sequence (DNA): TGTGCCACCCGCCCTGGGCTAGCGGGGGCTATGAGCACAGATACGCAGTATTTT. Its protein is CATRPGLAGAMSTDTQYF.

This chain joins TRBV4-1 and TRBJ2-3; 7 nucleotides line up with TRBD2. CDR1 and CDR2 from the germline V gene are MGHRA and YSYEKL. The CDR3 is made up of 14 amino acids. The V segment lost 0 bases and the J segment 7 bases; nucleotides outside the gene matches: 4. Here the CDR3 DNA reads TGCGCCAGCAGCCAAGAAGGGACTACCAATACGCAGTATTTT. Translation gives CASSQEGTTNTQYF.

The chain combines TRBV10-3 with TRBJ2-7; D is ambiguous. The CDR3 is made up of 14 amino acids. V was pared by 3 bases and J by 6 bases, with 15 bases between. Germline CDR1 reads ENHRY; CDR2 reads SYGVKD. CDR3 region: CAISEVTSASEQYF. CDR3 nucleotide sequence: TGTGCCATCAGTGAAGTAACAAGCGCAAGCGAGCAGTACTTC.

The V gene is TRBV11-2, the J gene TRBJ1-6, with 10 bases fitting TRBD1. CDR3 length: 15 residues. V gave up 6 bases and J gave up 9 bases; unmatched junction bases: 8. In germline, CDR1 is SGHAT, CDR2 FQNNGV. As DNA, the CDR3 is TGTGCCAGCAGACTAAAGGGACAGGGGAGTTCACCCCTCCACTTT. Residues: CASRLKGQGSSPLHF.

This clone came up a few times. The chain carries TRBV5-4 and TRBJ1-2, with 7 bases identical to TRBD1. The CDR3 contains 14 residues. V lost 4 bases and J lost 2; bases outside the gene matches: 5. The germline gives CDR1 SGHNT, CDR2 YYREEE (reference sequence). The CDR3, as DNA: TGTGCCAGCAGCGGTGGACAGGCGAACTATGGCTACACCTTC. Protein product: CASSGGQANYGYTF. The whole variable domain, remainder taken from reference TRBV5-4 and TRBJ1-2, is ETGVTQSPTHLIKTRGQQVTLRCSSQSGHNTVSWYQQALGQGPQFIFQYYREEENGRGNFPPRFSGLQFPNYSSELNVNALELDDSALYLCASSGGQANYGYTFGSGTRLTVV.

The chain employs TRBV7-9 and TRBJ1-2, with 7 bases lining up with TRBD1. V gave up 5 bases and J gave up 2 bases; unmatched junction bases: 8. Germline V gene sequence: CDR1 SEHNR, CDR2 FQNEAQ (reference sequence). The CDR3 has 15 residues. The CDR3 here is CASSHSSTGNYGYTF. The CDR3 DNA sequence: TGTGCCAGCAGCCACAGTTCGACAGGGAACTATGGCTACACCTTC.

The chain joins TRBV6-1 to TRBJ2-2, with D hard to call. This CDR3 comprises 16 residues. V shed 2 bases and J shed 1 base, with 11 bases lying between them. CDR1 MNHNS and CDR2 SASEGT come from the germline V gene. In DNA form, the CDR3 reads TGTGCCAGCAGTGAATATTACGGCATGAACACCGGGGAGCTGTTTTTT. This gives the protein CASSEYYGMNTGELFF.

The rearrangement links TRBV6-5 to TRBJ1-2; no clear D. The CDR3 is made up of 13 amino acids. The V end lost 6 bases, the J end lost 6 bases, and 14 bases lay between the germline ends. The germline gives CDR1 MNHEY, CDR2 SVGAGI. In DNA form, the CDR3 reads TGTGCCAGCAGGCTCCCAGGTTATGATGGCTACACCTTC. It yields the protein CASRLPGYDGYTF.

The V and J genes are TRBV18 and TRBJ2-6; a possible D gene is TRBD1 (6 bases). The CDR3 totals 15 residues. V shed 1 base and J shed 2 bases, with 6 bases lying between them. CDR1 is KGHSH, CDR2 LQKENI, per germline. The CDR3 bases are TGTGCCAGCTCACCACAGGGGGCTGGGGCCAACGTCCTGACTTTC. It is translated as CASSPQGAGANVLTF.

About this clone: Other DNA sequences from this sample encode an identical CDR3 as well. V and J are TRBV15 and TRBJ2-7; 11 bases match TRBD2. CDR1 LNHNV and CDR2 YYDKDF come from the germline V gene (reference sequence). With 5 bases clipped from V and 1 base from J, the junction kept 4 bases outside the gene matches. The CDR3 totals 15 residues. CDR3 in amino acids: CATSGGLAVSYEQYF. For the CDR3, the DNA is TGTGCCACCAGCGGGGGACTAGCGGTATCCTACGAGCAGTACTTC. Drawing the rest from reference TRBV15 and TRBJ2-7, the complete variable domain is DAMVIQNPRYQVTQFGKPVTLSCSQTLNHNVMYWYQQKSSQAPKLLFHYYDKDFNNEADTPDNFQSRRPNTSFCFLDIRSPGLGDTAMYLCATSGGLAVSYEQYFGPGTRLTVT.

The chain joins TRBV24-1 to TRBJ1-5; D is undetermined. The CDR3 is made up of 19 amino acids. The V and J ends lost 0 bases and 0 bases respectively, with 17 bases between them. Germline V gene lookup returns CDR1 KGHDR and CDR2 SFDVKD. CDR3 loop: CATSDLSGPSEYSNQPQHF. CDR3 nucleotide sequence: TGTGCCACCAGTGATTTGTCGGGCCCCAGTGAATATAGCAATCAGCCCCAGCATTTT.

This CDR3 is CATPRQGGERGGSTEAFF. For the CDR3, the DNA is TGTGCCACCCCGCGGCAGGGGGGGGAGAGGGGCGGGAGCACTGAAGCTTTCTTT. J is TRBJ1-1 and V is TRBV24-1, with 7 nucleotides matching TRBD1. The CDR3 covers 18 residues. Germline assignment: CDR1 KGHDR and CDR2 SFDVKD. V shed 9 bases, J shed 4 bases, and the junction held 22 bases outside the gene matches.

The chain has TRBV24-1 and TRBJ1-2; no definite D call. Trimming took 2 bases from V and 0 from J, leaving 15 bases between them. There are 17 residues in the CDR3. Germline V gene lookup returns CDR1 KGHDR and CDR2 SFDVKD. The DNA for the CDR3 is TGTGCCACCAGTGATTCACTCGTGGCCTCAGCTAACTATGGCTACACCTTC. This gives the protein CATSDSLVASANYGYTF.

This rearrangement joins TRBV25-1 to TRBJ1-6; no clear D. This CDR3 region has 16 residues. In germline, CDR1 is MGHDK, CDR2 SYGVNS. The V and J ends lost 8 bases and 4 bases respectively, with 18 bases between them. In DNA, the CDR3 is TGTGCCAGCCCCCAATTTAGGCGGACTTATAATTCACCCCTCCACTTT. This encodes CASPQFRRTYNSPLHF. The variable domain in full, completed from reference TRBV25-1 and TRBJ1-6, reads EADIYQTPRYLVIGTGKKITLECSQTMGHDKMYWYQQDPGMELHLIHYSYGVNSTEKGDLSSESTVSRIRTEHFPLTLESARPSHTSQYLCASPQFRRTYNSPLHFGNGTRLTVT.

The chain links TRBV9 to TRBJ2-1; D might be TRBD2 (6 bases). The CDR3 covers 15 residues. Germline assignment: CDR1 SGDLS and CDR2 YYNGEE. Trimming took 3 bases from V and 3 from J, leaving 13 bases between them. CDR3 sequence (DNA): TGTGCCAGCAGCGCCCGGGGGTTTATCTACAATGAGCAGTTCTTC. Translated, it gives CASSARGFIYNEQFF.

The gene calls are TRBV4-1 and TRBJ2-7, with D maybe TRBD2 (7 bases). The CDR3 sequence is 16 residues long. V was cut by 4 bases and J by 0 bases, with 16 bases left in between. The germline V gene has CDR1 MGHRA and CDR2 YSYEKL. The CDR3 loop reads CASSLTPGGDSYEQYF. The CDR3 nucleotides read TGCGCCAGCAGCCTCACACCGGGGGGCGACTCCTACGAGCAGTACTTC.

This clone was observed a single time. The CDR3 region has the DNA TGTGCCTGGAGTGAGGGGAACACTGAAGCTTTCTTT. Protein product: CAWSEGNTEAFF. The genes are TRBV30 and TRBJ1-1, with D uncertain. The CDR3 spans 12 residues. CDR1 and CDR2 from the germline V gene are GTSNPN and SVGIG (reference sequence). Trimming cost V 1 base and J 1 base, with 4 bases left between them. Combining the CDR3 with reference TRBV30 and TRBJ1-1 gives the whole variable domain SQTIHQWPATLVQPVGSPLSLECTVEGTSNPNLYWYRQAAGRGLQLLFYSVGIGQISSEVPQNLSASRPQDRQFILSSKKLLLSDSGFYLCAWSEGNTEAFFGQGTRLTVV.

The genes are TRBV7-2 and TRBJ1-6; D is undetermined. There are 14 residues in the CDR3. The V gene's germline CDR1 is SGHTA and CDR2 FQGNSA. Trimming stripped 5 bases from V and 6 bases from J, with 11 bases between. CDR3 sequence: CASSHGLGNSPLHF. For the CDR3, the DNA is TGTGCCAGCAGCCACGGACTGGGTAATTCACCCCTCCACTTT.

The chain combines TRBV14 with TRBJ1-2; 10 positions match TRBD1. Trimming removed 0 bases from V and 4 bases from J; junction bases left unmatched: 17. CDR1 SGHDN and CDR2 FVKESK come from the germline V gene. This CDR3 comprises 20 residues. The CDR3 DNA follows: TGTGCCAGCAGCCAAGATTCGAGTATCGGACAGGGGGTTTGGGTCTATGGCTACACCTTC. This codes for CASSQDSSIGQGVWVYGYTF.

V is TRBV6-6 and J is TRBJ1-4; TRBD1 is a possible D gene (5 bases). CDR1 is MNHNY and CDR2 is SVGAGI in the germline V gene (reference sequence). V was trimmed by 2 bases and J by 0 bases, leaving 10 bases between them. This CDR3 spans 16 amino acids. The CDR3 region is CASSYRGIATNEKLFF. In DNA, the CDR3 is TGTGCCAGCAGTTACAGGGGAATTGCAACTAATGAAAAACTGTTTTTT.

The chain links TRBV6-6 to TRBJ2-1, with D perhaps matching TRBD2 (5 bases). Germline CDR1 reads MNHNY; CDR2 reads SVGAGI (reference sequence). Trimming cost V 1 base and J 6 bases, with 13 bases left between them. The CDR3 is 15 residues long. This chain's CDR3 is CASSYYQTSSNEQFF. CDR3 bases: TGTGCCAGCAGTTACTATCAAACTAGTTCCAATGAGCAGTTCTTC.

The rearrangement joins TRBV5-1 to TRBJ2-1, with 8 bases that match TRBD1. V trimming: 3 bases; J trimming: 8 bases; junction bases outside the gene matches: 10. The CDR3 runs to 15 residues. The germline gives CDR1 SGHRS, CDR2 YFSETQ. The CDR3 protein is CASSSQGALEDEQFF. In DNA form, the CDR3 reads TGCGCCAGCAGCTCCCAGGGGGCCTTAGAGGATGAGCAGTTCTTC.

The V call is TRBV6-5, the J call TRBJ1-6, with TRBD1 as a possible D gene (5 bases). V was pared by 5 bases and J by 5 bases, with 13 bases between. Germline loops: CDR1 MNHEY, CDR2 SVGAGI. The CDR3 sequence is 15 residues long. The CDR3 loop is CASSIGAFDNSPLHF. CDR3 DNA sequence: TGTGCCAGCAGTATAGGGGCCTTTGATAATTCACCCCTCCACTTT.